This passage covers 12 T cell receptor beta chains from one sample sequenced in a study of blood T cell repertoires in COVID-19. Profiled with immunoSEQ multiplex PCR; TCRdb holds only in-frame clones, not every one. The repertoire holds 60,000 to 65,000 clones, with roughly 80% as singletons. The specimen sequenced was peripheral blood. The receptors derive from a man aged 45 to 65 with COVID-19, enrolled during active disease.

The chain couples TRBV7-9 to TRBJ2-2; 8 nucleotides line up with TRBD2. Germline loops: CDR1 SEHNR, CDR2 FQNEAQ (reference sequence). V lost 0 bases to trimming and J lost 6 bases; unmatched junction nucleotides: 9. The CDR3 contains 17 residues. The CDR3: CASSLAFEAGASGELFF. The CDR3 DNA reads as TGTGCCAGCAGCTTAGCGTTTGAAGCGGGAGCTTCCGGGGAGCTGTTTTTT.

In its sample, this clone was seen a few times. The rearrangement uses TRBV28 and TRBJ1-1, with TRBD1 identical over 8 bases. The CDR3 extends over 15 amino acids. Germline V gene data show CDR1 as MDHEN and CDR2 as SYDVKM. V shed 6 bases and J 1 base; nucleotides not matched to a gene: 7. In DNA, the CDR3 is TGTGCCAGCAGGGACCGGACAGGGAGGAACACTGAAGCTTTCTTT. This codes for CASRDRTGRNTEAFF.

Concerning this clone itself: The sample contains more than one DNA sequence encoding this CDR3. The V call is TRBV4-3, the J call TRBJ2-3; D ambiguous. Germline V gene data show CDR1 as LGHNA and CDR2 as YSLEER. Trimming shortened V by 0 bases and J by 1 base, and 5 bases separated the two germline ends. The CDR3 contains 14 residues. CDR3 loop: CASSQDPGTDTQYF. CDR3 DNA sequence: TGCGCCAGCAGCCAAGATCCCGGCACAGATACGCAGTATTTT.

The chain carries TRBV19 and TRBJ2-7; perhaps TRBD2 as D (6 bases). CDR3 length: 14 amino acids. The germline gives CDR1 LNHDA, CDR2 SQIVND (reference sequence). V lost 4 bases to trimming and J lost 5 bases, with 15 bases between them. The CDR3 sequence: CASSNGGGPNEQYF. The CDR3 coding sequence is TGTGCCAGTAGTAATGGCGGAGGGCCAAACGAGCAGTACTTC.

This clone was seen only once. The chain recombines TRBV5-4 with TRBJ2-7, with D possibly being TRBD1 (6 bases). V lost 2 bases and J lost 1, with 7 bases in between. There are 13 residues in the CDR3. The germline CDR1 and CDR2 sequences are SGHNT and YYREEE (reference sequence). The CDR3 DNA is TGTGCCAGCAGCTTCGGACAGTCCTACGAGCAGTACTTC. Translated, it gives CASSFGQSYEQYF.

The sample holds a few counts of this clone. The chain combines TRBV4-2 with TRBJ2-5; TRBD2 agrees at 8 bases. The V segment lost 1 base and the J segment 5 bases; nucleotides outside the gene matches: 9. The CDR3 length is 16 residues. Germline V gene data show CDR1 as LGHNA and CDR2 as YNFKEQ. The CDR3 region is CASSQGTSLGEETQYF. DNA of the CDR3: TGTGCCAGCAGCCAAGGGACTAGCCTGGGGGAGGAGACCCAGTACTTC.

This clone was observed many times. The rearrangement uses TRBV7-9 and TRBJ2-7; weak D call: TRBD1 (5 bases). Trimming pared 2 bases from V and 4 bases from J, leaving 12 bases between. There are 14 residues in the CDR3. Germline loops: CDR1 SEHNR, CDR2 FQNEAQ (reference sequence). The CDR3 DNA reads as TGTGCCAGCAGCTTATACCCAGGGAAGTACGAGCAGTACTTC. Translating it yields CASSLYPGKYEQYF.

V usage is TRBV6-2 or TRBV6-3 and J usage is TRBJ2-1, with 7 bases identical to TRBD2. The V gene's germline CDR1 is MNHEY and CDR2 SVGEGT. V shed 2 bases and J 6 bases; nucleotides not matched to a gene: 13. The CDR3 has 17 amino acids. CDR3 DNA: TGTGCCAGCAGTTACAGCGGGACGATAAATTTGGGCAATGAGCAGTTCTTC. Protein: CASSYSGTINLGNEQFF.

This clone was observed once. The chain links TRBV1 to TRBJ1-2; the D call in the table, TRBD1, was not verified against the DNA. TRBV1 is shown as a pseudogene. CDR3 size: 18 residues. CDR3 residues: CTSSQGEWTGGAGYGYTF. The CDR3 nucleotides are TGCACCAGCAGCCAAGGGGAATGGACAGGGGGCGCCGGGTATGGCTACACCTTC.

The rearrangement uses TRBV11-1 and TRBJ2-5, with 9 bases matching TRBD1. The CDR3 totals 15 residues. Germline V gene lookup returns CDR1 SGHAT and CDR2 FQDESV (reference sequence). V lost 7 bases, J lost 3 bases, and 9 bases stayed unmatched. CDR3 protein: CASTSIDRGKETQYF. CDR3 sequence (DNA): TGTGCCAGCACCTCAATTGACAGGGGGAAAGAGACCCAGTACTTC. Variable domain in full (rest from reference TRBV11-1 and TRBJ2-5): EAEVAQSPRYKITEKSQAVAFWCDPISGHATLYWYRQILGQGPELLVQFQDESVVDDSQLPKDRFSAERLKGVDSTLKIQPAELGDSAMYLCASTSIDRGKETQYFGPGTRLLVL.

The J gene is TRBJ2-5, the V gene TRBV15; tentatively, D is TRBD1 (7 bases). Germline CDR1 reads LNHNV; CDR2 reads YYDKDF (reference sequence). The CDR3 extends over 14 amino acids. V lost 5 bases, J lost 0 bases, and 10 bases lay in between. The CDR3: CATSLRGDQETQYF. CDR3 bases: TGTGCCACCAGCCTCAGGGGGGACCAAGAGACCCAGTACTTC.

V gene TRBV2 combines with J gene TRBJ2-5; TRBD1 might be the D (5 bases). The CDR3 covers 13 residues. Trimming left V 3 bases short and J 5 bases short, with 10 bases between. From germline, CDR1 is SNHLY and CDR2 FYNNEI. The CDR3 bases are TGTGCCAGCAGTGAGGGCAGGGTGGAGACCCAGTACTTC. Its protein product is CASSEGRVETQYF.